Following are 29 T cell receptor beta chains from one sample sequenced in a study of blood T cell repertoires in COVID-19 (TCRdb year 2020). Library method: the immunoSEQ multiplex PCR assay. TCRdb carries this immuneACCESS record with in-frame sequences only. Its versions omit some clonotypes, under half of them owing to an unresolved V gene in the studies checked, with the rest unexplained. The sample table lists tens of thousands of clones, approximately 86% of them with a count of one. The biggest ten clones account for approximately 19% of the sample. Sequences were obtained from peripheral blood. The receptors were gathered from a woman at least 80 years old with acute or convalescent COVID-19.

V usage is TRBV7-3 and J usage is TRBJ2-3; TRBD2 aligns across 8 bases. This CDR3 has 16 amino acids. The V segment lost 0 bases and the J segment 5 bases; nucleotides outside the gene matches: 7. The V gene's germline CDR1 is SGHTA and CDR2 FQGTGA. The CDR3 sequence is CASSLTAGVGIDTQYF. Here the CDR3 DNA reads TGTGCCAGCAGCTTAACAGCGGGGGTCGGGATAGATACGCAGTATTTT.

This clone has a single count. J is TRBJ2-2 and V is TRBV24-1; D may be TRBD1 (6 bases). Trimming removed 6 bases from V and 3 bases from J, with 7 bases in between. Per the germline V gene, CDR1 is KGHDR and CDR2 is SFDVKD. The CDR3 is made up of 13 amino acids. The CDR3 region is CATSRTDTGELFF. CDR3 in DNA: TGTGCCACCAGTAGGACAGACACCGGGGAGCTGTTTTTT.

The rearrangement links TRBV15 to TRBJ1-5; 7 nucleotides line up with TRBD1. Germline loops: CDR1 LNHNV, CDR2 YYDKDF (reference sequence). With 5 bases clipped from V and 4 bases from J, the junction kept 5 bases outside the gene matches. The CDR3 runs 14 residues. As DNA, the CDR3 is TGTGCCACCAGCCGGGACAGATGGAATCAGCCCCAGCATTTT. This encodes CATSRDRWNQPQHF.

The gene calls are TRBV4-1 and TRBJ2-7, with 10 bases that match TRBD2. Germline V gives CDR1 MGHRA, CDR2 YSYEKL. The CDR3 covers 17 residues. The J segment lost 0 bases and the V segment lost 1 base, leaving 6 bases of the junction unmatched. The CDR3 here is CASSQGLLAGASYEQYF. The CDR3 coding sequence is TGCGCCAGCAGCCAAGGATTGCTAGCGGGGGCCTCCTACGAGCAGTACTTC.

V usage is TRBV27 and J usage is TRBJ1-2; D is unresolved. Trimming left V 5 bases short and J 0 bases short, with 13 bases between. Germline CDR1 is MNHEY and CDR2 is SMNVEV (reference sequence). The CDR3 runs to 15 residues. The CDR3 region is CASSLGGSANYGYTF. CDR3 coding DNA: TGTGCCAGCAGTCTAGGAGGATCAGCTAACTATGGCTACACCTTC.

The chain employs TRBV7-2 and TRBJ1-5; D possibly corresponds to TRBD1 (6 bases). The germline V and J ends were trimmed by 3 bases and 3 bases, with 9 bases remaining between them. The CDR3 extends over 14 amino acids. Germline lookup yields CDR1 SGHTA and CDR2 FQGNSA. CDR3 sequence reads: CASSFRTVNQPQHF. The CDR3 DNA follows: TGTGCCAGCAGCTTCCGGACAGTCAATCAGCCCCAGCATTTT.

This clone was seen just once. CDR3: CASSSGQSNEKLFF. The CDR3 coding sequence is TGTGCCAGCAGTTCGGGTCAGTCTAATGAAAAACTGTTTTTT. The chain couples TRBV28 to TRBJ1-4; D remains ambiguous. The ends were cut back, 4 bases at V and 3 bases at J, with 9 bases in the middle. Germline values: CDR1 MDHEN, CDR2 SYDVKM. The CDR3 is 14 residues long.

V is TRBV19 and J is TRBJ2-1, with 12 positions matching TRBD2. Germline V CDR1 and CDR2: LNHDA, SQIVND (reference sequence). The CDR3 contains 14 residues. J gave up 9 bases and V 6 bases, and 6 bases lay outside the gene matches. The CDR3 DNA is TGTGCCAGTAGGACTAGCGGGGGTAATGGTGAGCAGTTCTTC. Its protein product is CASRTSGGNGEQFF.

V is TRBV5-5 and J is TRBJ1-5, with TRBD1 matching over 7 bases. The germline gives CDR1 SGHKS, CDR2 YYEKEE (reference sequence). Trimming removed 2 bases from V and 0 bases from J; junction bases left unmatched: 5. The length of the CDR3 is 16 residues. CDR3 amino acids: CASSLGTANSNQPQHF. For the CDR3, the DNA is TGTGCCAGCAGCTTAGGGACAGCGAATAGCAATCAGCCCCAGCATTTT.

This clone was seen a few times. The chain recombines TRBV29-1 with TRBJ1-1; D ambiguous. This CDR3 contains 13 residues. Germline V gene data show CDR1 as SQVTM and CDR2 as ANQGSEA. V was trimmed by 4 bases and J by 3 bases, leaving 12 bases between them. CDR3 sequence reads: CSVAGSGYTEAFF. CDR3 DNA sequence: TGCAGCGTTGCGGGATCCGGGTACACTGAAGCTTTCTTT. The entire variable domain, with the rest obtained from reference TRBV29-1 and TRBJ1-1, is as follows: SAVISQKPSRDICQRGTSLTIQCQVDSQVTMMFWYRQQPGQSLTLIATANQGSEATYESGFVIDKFPISRPNLTFSTLTVSNMSPEDSSIYLCSVAGSGYTEAFFGQGTRLTVV.

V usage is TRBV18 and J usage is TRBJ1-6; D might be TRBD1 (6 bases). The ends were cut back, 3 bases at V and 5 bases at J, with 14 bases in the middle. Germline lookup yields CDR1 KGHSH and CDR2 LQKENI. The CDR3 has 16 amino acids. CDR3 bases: TGTGCCAGCTCACCCTCGGGCCAGGGGAATAATTCACCCCTCCACTTT. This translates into CASSPSGQGNNSPLHF.

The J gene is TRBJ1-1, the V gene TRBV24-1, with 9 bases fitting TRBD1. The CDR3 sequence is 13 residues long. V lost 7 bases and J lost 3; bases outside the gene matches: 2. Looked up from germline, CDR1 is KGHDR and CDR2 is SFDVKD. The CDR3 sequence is CATRGQGDTEAFF. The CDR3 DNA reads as TGTGCCACCAGGGGACAGGGTGACACTGAAGCTTTCTTT.

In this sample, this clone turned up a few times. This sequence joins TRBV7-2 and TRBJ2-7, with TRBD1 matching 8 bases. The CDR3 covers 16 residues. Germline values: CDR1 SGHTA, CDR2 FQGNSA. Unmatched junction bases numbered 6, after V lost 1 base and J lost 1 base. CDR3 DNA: TGTGCCAGCAGCTTAGGATACCGGACAGGGTCCTACGAGCAGTACTTC. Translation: CASSLGYRTGSYEQYF.

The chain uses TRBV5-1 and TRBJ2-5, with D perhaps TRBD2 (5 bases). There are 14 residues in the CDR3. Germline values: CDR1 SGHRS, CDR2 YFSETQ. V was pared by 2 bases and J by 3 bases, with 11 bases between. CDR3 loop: CASSLPGMEETQYF. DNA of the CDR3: TGCGCCAGCAGCTTACCGGGAATGGAAGAGACCCAGTACTTC.

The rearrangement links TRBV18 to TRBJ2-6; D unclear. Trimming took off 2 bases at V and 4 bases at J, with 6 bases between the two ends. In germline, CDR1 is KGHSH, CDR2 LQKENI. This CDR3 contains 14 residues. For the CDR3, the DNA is TGTGCCAGCTCACCAACTTCCGGGGCCAACGTCCTGACTTTC. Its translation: CASSPTSGANVLTF.

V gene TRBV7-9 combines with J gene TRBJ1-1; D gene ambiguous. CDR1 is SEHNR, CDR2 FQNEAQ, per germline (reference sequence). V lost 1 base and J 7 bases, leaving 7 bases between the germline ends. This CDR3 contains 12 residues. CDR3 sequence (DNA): TGTGCCAGCAGCTTAGTCAACGGTGAAGCTTTCTTT. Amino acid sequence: CASSLVNGEAFF.

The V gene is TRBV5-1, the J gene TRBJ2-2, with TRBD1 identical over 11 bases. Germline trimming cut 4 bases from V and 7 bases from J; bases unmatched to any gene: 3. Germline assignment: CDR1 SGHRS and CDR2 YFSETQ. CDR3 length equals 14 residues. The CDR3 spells CASSGQGAYGELFF. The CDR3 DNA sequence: TGCGCCAGCAGCGGACAGGGGGCTTACGGGGAGCTGTTTTTT.

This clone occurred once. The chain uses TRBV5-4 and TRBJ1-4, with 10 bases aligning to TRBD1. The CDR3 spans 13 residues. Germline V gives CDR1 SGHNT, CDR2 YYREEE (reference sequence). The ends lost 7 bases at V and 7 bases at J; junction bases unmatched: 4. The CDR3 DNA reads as TGTGCCAGCGGTAGGGACAGGGGTGAAAAACTGTTTTTT. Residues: CASGRDRGEKLFF.

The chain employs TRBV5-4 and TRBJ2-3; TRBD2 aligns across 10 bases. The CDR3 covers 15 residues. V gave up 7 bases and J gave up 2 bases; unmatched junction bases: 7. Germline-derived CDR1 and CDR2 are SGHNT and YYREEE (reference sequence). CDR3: CASGPGLAATDTQYF. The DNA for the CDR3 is TGTGCCAGCGGCCCTGGACTAGCGGCCACAGATACGCAGTATTTT.

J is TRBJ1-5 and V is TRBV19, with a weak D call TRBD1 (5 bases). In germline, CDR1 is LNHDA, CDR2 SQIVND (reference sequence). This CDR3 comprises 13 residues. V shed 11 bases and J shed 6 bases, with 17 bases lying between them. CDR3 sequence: CAAALGVAQPQHF. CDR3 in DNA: TGTGCCGCAGCCTTAGGGGTGGCTCAGCCCCAGCATTTT.

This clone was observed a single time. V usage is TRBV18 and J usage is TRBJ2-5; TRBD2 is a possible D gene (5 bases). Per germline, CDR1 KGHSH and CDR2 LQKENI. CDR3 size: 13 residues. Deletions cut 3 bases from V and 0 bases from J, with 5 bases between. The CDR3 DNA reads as TGTGCCAGCTCACCGGACTACCAAGAGACCCAGTACTTC. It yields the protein CASSPDYQETQYF.

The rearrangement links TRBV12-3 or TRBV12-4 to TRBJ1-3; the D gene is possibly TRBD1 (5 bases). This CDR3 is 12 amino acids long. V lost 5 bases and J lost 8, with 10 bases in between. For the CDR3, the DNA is TGTGCCAGCAGTCCTAACAGGTACACCATATATTTT. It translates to CASSPNRYTIYF.

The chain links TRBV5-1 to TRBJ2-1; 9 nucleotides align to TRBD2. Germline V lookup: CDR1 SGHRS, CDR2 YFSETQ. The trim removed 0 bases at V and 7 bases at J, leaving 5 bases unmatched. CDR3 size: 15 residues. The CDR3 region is CASSLDLAGFNEQFF. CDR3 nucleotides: TGCGCCAGCAGCTTGGATCTAGCGGGGTTTAATGAGCAGTTCTTC.

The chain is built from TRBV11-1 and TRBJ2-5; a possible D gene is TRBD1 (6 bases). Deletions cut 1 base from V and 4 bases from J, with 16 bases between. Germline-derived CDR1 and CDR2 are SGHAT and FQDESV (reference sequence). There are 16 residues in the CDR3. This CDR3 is CASSLGLGGTRETQYF. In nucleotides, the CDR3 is TGTGCCAGCAGCTTAGGCCTTGGGGGCACGCGAGAGACCCAGTACTTC.

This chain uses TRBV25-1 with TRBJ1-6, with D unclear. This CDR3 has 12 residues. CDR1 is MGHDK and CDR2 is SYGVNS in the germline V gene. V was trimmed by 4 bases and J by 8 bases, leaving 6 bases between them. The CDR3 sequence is CASSVSDSPLHF. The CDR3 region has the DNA TGTGCCAGCAGTGTCTCGGATTCACCCCTCCACTTT.

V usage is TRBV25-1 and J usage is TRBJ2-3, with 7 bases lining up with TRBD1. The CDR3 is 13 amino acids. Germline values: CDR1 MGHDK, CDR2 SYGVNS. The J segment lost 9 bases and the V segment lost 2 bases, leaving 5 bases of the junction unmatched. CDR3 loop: CASSELGTATQYF. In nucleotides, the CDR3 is TGTGCCAGCAGTGAACTCGGGACAGCCACGCAGTATTTT. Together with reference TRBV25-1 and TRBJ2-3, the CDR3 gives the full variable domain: EADIYQTPRYLVIGTGKKITLECSQTMGHDKMYWYQQDPGMELHLIHYSYGVNSTEKGDLSSESTVSRIRTEHFPLTLESARPSHTSQYLCASSELGTATQYFGPGTRLTVL.

The CDR3 protein is CASRDRTGLSTDTQYF. In nucleotides, the CDR3 is TGCGCCAGCAGAGACCGGACAGGGCTTAGCACAGATACGCAGTATTTT. This chain links TRBV5-1 with TRBJ2-3, with TRBD1 identical over 8 bases. CDR3 length equals 16 residues. CDR1 SGHRS and CDR2 YFSETQ come from the germline V gene. The V gene end was trimmed by 5 bases and the J gene end by 0 bases; junction bases not matched to a gene: 8.

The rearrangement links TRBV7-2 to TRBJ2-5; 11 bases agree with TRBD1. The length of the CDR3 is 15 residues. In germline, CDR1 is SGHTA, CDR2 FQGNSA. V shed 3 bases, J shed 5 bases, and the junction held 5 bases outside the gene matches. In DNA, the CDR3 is TGTGCCAGCAGCTTGGGGACAGGGGGTACGGAGACCCAGTACTTC. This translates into CASSLGTGGTETQYF. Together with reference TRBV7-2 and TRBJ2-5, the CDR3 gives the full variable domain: GAGVSQSPSNKVTEKGKDVELRCDPISGHTALYWYRQSLGQGLEFLIYFQGNSAPDKSGLPSDRFSAERTGGSVSTLTIQRTQQEDSAVYLCASSLGTGGTETQYFGPGTRLLVL.

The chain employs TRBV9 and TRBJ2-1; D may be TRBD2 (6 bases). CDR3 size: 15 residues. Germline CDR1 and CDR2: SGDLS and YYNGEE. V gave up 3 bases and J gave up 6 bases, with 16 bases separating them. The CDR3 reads CASSGRGSGSNEQFF. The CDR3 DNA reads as TGTGCCAGCAGCGGACGAGGATCCGGGAGCAATGAGCAGTTCTTC.